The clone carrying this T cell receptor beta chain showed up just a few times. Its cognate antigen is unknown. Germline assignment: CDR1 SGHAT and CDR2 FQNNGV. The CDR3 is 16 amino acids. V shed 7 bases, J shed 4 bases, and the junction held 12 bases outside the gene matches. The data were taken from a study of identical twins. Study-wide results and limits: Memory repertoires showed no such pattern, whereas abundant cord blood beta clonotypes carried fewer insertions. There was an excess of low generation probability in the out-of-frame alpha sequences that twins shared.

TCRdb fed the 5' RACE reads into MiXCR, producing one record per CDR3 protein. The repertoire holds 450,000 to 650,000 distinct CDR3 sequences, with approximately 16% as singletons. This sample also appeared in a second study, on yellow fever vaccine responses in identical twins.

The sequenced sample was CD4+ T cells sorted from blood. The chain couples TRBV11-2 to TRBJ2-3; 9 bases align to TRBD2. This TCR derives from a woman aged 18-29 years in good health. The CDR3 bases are TGTGCCAGCACCCAAGGTGGCGGGGGGGCCGCAGATACGCAGTATTTT. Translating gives CASTQGGGGAADTQYF.